Each of the 9 T cell receptor beta chains below was sequenced from the same sample in a study of cytomegalovirus exposure and HLA in healthy donors. PCR primers comprised 60 Vbeta and 13 Jbeta primers. Here immunoSEQ multiplex PCR was the method, and the copy in TCRdb shows in-frame clones only, minus some. The sample holds 130,000 or so clones, around 79% seen once. Sequencing used PBMCs. The source of these receptors is a woman aged 40 to 49 in good health and CMV-seropositive.

This chain links TRBV4-3 with TRBJ2-7, with 11 bases fitting TRBD1. CDR1 and CDR2 (germline): LGHNA, YSLEER. The CDR3 loop spans 14 amino acids. V was pared by 3 bases and J by 3 bases, with 1 base of the junction left unmatched. The CDR3 loop reads CASSQGQGDYEQYF. The CDR3 nucleotides read TGCGCCAGCAGCCAGGGACAGGGGGACTACGAGCAGTACTTC.

The chain employs TRBV9 and TRBJ1-2, with 7 positions matching TRBD1. This CDR3 has 14 amino acids. V lost 3 bases and J lost 8; bases outside the gene matches: 10. Germline CDR1 is SGDLS and CDR2 is YYNGEE. The CDR3 DNA reads TGTGCCAGCAGCGCCTCCGGGACAGCGCACGGCTACACCTTC. It translates to CASSASGTAHGYTF. Using reference TRBV9 and TRBJ1-2 for the parts outside the CDR3, the full variable domain is DSGVTQTPKHLITATGQRVTLRCSPRSGDLSVYWYQQSLDQGLQFLIQYYNGEERAKGNILERFSAQQFPDLHSELNLSSLELGDSALYFCASSASGTAHGYTFGSGTRLTVV.

The gene calls are TRBV4-3 and TRBJ1-1; a possible D gene is TRBD1 (5 bases). Trimming stripped 1 base from V and 1 base from J, with 13 bases between. This CDR3 comprises 16 residues. The V gene's germline CDR1 is LGHNA and CDR2 YSLEER. The CDR3 DNA is TGCGCCAGCAGCCAAGGCCGCTCCAGGGAGAACACTGAAGCTTTCTTT. Its protein product is CASSQGRSRENTEAFF.

The chain joins TRBV5-1 to TRBJ2-2; D remains ambiguous. Trimming removed 0 bases from V and 5 bases from J, with 5 bases in between. Germline V CDR1 and CDR2: SGHRS, YFSETQ. The CDR3 is made up of 13 amino acids. CDR3: CASSLALTGELFF. The CDR3 DNA is TGCGCCAGCAGCTTGGCTCTGACCGGGGAGCTGTTTTTT.

This chain links TRBV7-2 with TRBJ1-1; the D is unclear. There are 14 residues in the CDR3. Trimming removed 2 bases at V and 5 bases at J, with 12 bases between. Germline V gives CDR1 SGHTA, CDR2 FQGNSA. The CDR3 region is CASSLTPAGTEAFF. CDR3 in DNA: TGTGCCAGCAGCTTAACCCCCGCGGGGACTGAAGCTTTCTTT.

A few counts support this clone. The chain has TRBV28 and TRBJ2-5; 10 bases map to TRBD2. V dropped 6 bases and J dropped 11; count of bases not matched to a gene: 18. Germline V gene sequence: CDR1 MDHEN, CDR2 SYDVKM. This CDR3 has 16 residues. CDR3 region: CASSPVVAGGSKEQYF. CDR3 DNA: TGTGCCAGCAGCCCGGTGGTAGCGGGAGGTTCGAAAGAGCAGTACTTC.

The CDR3 nucleotides read TGTGCCAGCAGCCAGGGGGCGGCAGATACGCAGTATTTT. Translation gives CASSQGAADTQYF. The chain employs TRBV7-9 and TRBJ2-3, with TRBD1 matching 8 bases. CDR3 length equals 13 residues. V lost 5 bases to trimming and J lost 4 bases; unmatched junction nucleotides: 2. Germline lookup yields CDR1 SEHNR and CDR2 FQNEAQ (reference sequence).

A word on this clone: This specimen includes other DNA sequences encoding the same CDR3. The chain is built from TRBV2 and TRBJ2-7; 10 nucleotides align to TRBD2. Germline CDR1 reads SNHLY; CDR2 reads FYNNEI. This CDR3 has 14 residues. V dropped 4 bases and J dropped 4; count of bases not matched to a gene: 4. The CDR3 region has the DNA TGTGCCAGCAGTGCCGGGACTAGCGTATACGAGCAGTACTTC. This gives the protein CASSAGTSVYEQYF.

The chain recombines TRBV29-1 with TRBJ2-1; 10 bases line up with TRBD2. Looked up from germline, CDR1 is SQVTM and CDR2 is ANQGSEA. Trimming cost V 3 bases and J 12 bases; bases outside gene matches: 5. The length of the CDR3 is 12 residues. For the CDR3, the DNA is TGCAGCGTTGATAGCGGGAGGAGGGGGCAGTTCTTC. Protein sequence: CSVDSGRRGQFF.